The sequence of this T cell receptor (beta chain) was determined in a study of T-cell memory formation after mild COVID-19. TCRdb re-called the 5' RACE reads with MiXCR, one entry per CDR3 protein. Among under 700,000 distinct CDR3 sequences listed, approximately 20% were seen once. The trim removed 1 base at V and 1 base at J, leaving 2 bases unmatched. Germline V gives CDR1 DFQATT, CDR2 SNEGSKA (reference sequence). This CDR3 contains 14 residues. The sequencing input was PBMCs or a T cell subset sorted from them (not recorded which). The sequence was obtained from an adult woman who had mild COVID-19 (a few samples of this study predate the infection). Cell type and time point are not known. V gene TRBV20-1 combines with J gene TRBJ1-1; 8 bases agree with TRBD1. CDR3: CSARAGQGNTEAFF. The CDR3 DNA sequence: TGCAGTGCTAGAGCCGGACAGGGGAACACTGAAGCTTTCTTT.